The clone carrying this T cell receptor (beta chain) came up once. Its antigen remains unidentified. The germline V gene has CDR1 SGDLS and CDR2 YYNGEE. The CDR3 consists of 14 residues. The V and J ends lost 0 bases and 7 bases respectively, with 14 bases between them. Clones were sequenced by immunoSEQ multiplex PCR, and TCRdb holds only the in-frame ones, with some missing. The table shows 68,000 or so clones, with about 80% occurring only once. This entry comes from a study of T cell responses to AZD1222 COVID-19 vaccine. Points from the study as a whole: Among those given AZD1222, only five or six were seropositive at baseline.

This sample comprised peripheral blood, obtained on day 0 of AZD1222 vaccination. This TCR came from an adult in good health. V is TRBV9 and J is TRBJ2-7; TRBD2 might be the D (6 bases). For the CDR3, the DNA is TGTGCCAGCAGCGTAGCCCCAGAGGGAGGAGAGCAGTACTTC. Protein: CASSVAPEGGEQYF.